A single sample is the source of the 28 T cell receptor beta chains below, sequenced in a study of blood T cell repertoires in COVID-19. Profiled with immunoSEQ multiplex PCR; TCRdb holds only in-frame clones, not every one. Of some 85,000 clones listed, 70% to 80% were seen once; the top ten hold about half. Specimen: peripheral blood. The receptors were sampled from a human donor in a cohort sampled during active COVID-19.

This clone turned up a few times. V is TRBV3-1 (or the pseudogene TRBV3-2) and J is TRBJ1-2; D may be TRBD1 (5 bases). The CDR3 consists of 14 residues. The ends were cut back, 3 bases at V and 6 bases at J, with 14 bases in the middle. Looked up from germline, CDR1 is LGHDT and CDR2 is YNNKEL (reference sequence). DNA for the CDR3: TGTGCCAGCAGCCAGGGGGAGGGGAGGAATGGCTACACCTTC. This sequence encodes CASSQGEGRNGYTF.

This chain links TRBV29-1 with TRBJ2-1, with 10 positions matching TRBD2. V lost 6 bases to trimming and J lost 1 base; unmatched junction nucleotides: 12. The CDR3 runs 17 residues. Per germline, CDR1 SQVTM and CDR2 ANQGSEA. CDR3 DNA sequence: TGCAGCGTCATAGGACTAGCGGCCTCGATATCCTACAATGAGCAGTTCTTC. This gives the protein CSVIGLAASISYNEQFF.

This rearrangement joins TRBV27 to TRBJ1-1, with D possibly being TRBD1 (5 bases). The CDR3 totals 16 residues. V lost 0 bases, J lost 4 bases, and 15 bases lay in between. The germline gives CDR1 MNHEY, CDR2 SMNVEV (reference sequence). Written as DNA, the CDR3 is TGTGCCAGCAGTTTATCTGGGCGGGGCTATGGCACTGAAGCTTTCTTT. It specifies CASSLSGRGYGTEAFF.

V gene TRBV6-5 combines with J gene TRBJ2-7; maybe TRBD1 (6 bases). V lost 6 bases to trimming and J lost 5 bases, with 20 bases between them. The CDR3 totals 15 residues. The germline V gene has CDR1 MNHEY and CDR2 SVGAGI. In nucleotides, the CDR3 is TGTGCCAGCAGCCCCCGGGACATCCTTAGCCACGAGCAGTACTTC. Its translation is CASSPRDILSHEQYF.

In nucleotides, the CDR3 is TGTGCCAGCAGCTTGGCGACAGGGGGCACTGAAGCTTTCTTT. This sequence encodes CASSLATGGTEAFF. The V and J genes are TRBV7-9 and TRBJ1-1, with TRBD1 matching over 9 bases. From germline, CDR1 is SEHNR and CDR2 FQNEAQ (reference sequence). Losses at the gene ends were 3 bases for V and 4 bases for J; bases not matched to a gene: 3. The CDR3 runs to 14 residues. The whole variable domain, filled in from reference TRBV7-9 and TRBJ1-1, reads DTGVSQNPRHKITKRGQNVTFRCDPISEHNRLYWYRQTLGQGPEFLTYFQNEAQLEKSRLLSDRFSAERPKGSFSTLEIQRTEQGDSAMYLCASSLATGGTEAFFGQGTRLTVV.

This chain joins TRBV5-1 and TRBJ2-7; TRBD1 matches 7 bases. From germline, CDR1 is SGHRS and CDR2 YFSETQ. This CDR3 comprises 14 residues. J was trimmed by 6 bases and V by 4 bases; bases with no gene match: 10. The CDR3, as DNA: TGCGCCAGCAGCCCGGGACAGCTTGCTACCGAGCAGTACTTC. It translates to CASSPGQLATEQYF. Supplemented by reference TRBV5-1 and TRBJ2-7, the full variable domain reads KAGVTQTPRYLIKTRGQQVTLSCSPISGHRSVSWYQQTPGQGLQFLFEYFSETQRNKGNFPGRFSGRQFSNSRSEMNVSTLELGDSALYLCASSPGQLATEQYFGPGTRLTVT.

The genes are TRBV19 and TRBJ1-2; the D gene is possibly TRBD1 (5 bases). The V gene's germline CDR1 is LNHDA and CDR2 SQIVND (reference sequence). Trimming took off 4 bases at V and 7 bases at J, with 10 bases between the two ends. The CDR3 covers 12 residues. The CDR3 spells CASSRDSAGYTF. In DNA, the CDR3 is TGTGCCAGTAGTAGAGACAGCGCTGGCTACACCTTC.

This chain links TRBV27 with TRBJ2-2, with D possibly matching TRBD1 (6 bases). Looked up from germline, CDR1 is MNHEY and CDR2 is SMNVEV (reference sequence). The CDR3 totals 14 residues. The ends were cut back, 7 bases at V and 2 bases at J, with 11 bases in the middle. This CDR3 reads CASTGHLNTGELFF. The CDR3 region has the DNA TGTGCCAGCACGGGACACTTAAACACCGGGGAGCTGTTTTTT.

The chain carries TRBV2 and TRBJ1-4; 8 bases fit TRBD1. The V and J ends lost 2 bases and 8 bases, in that order; junction bases with no gene match: 4. The germline V gene encodes CDR1 SNHLY and CDR2 FYNNEI. The CDR3 sequence is 14 residues long. CDR3 nucleotides: TGTGCCAGCAGTGAATCTTGGACAGGGGAAAAACTGTTTTTT. It translates to CASSESWTGEKLFF.

The V and J genes are TRBV7-8 and TRBJ2-7; D not resolved. With 5 bases removed from V and 0 bases from J, the gap between germline ends came to 5 bases. The CDR3 totals 12 residues. CDR1 and CDR2 from the germline V gene are SGHVS and FQNEAQ. The CDR3, as DNA: TGTGCCAGCAGCCCACTCTCCTACGAGCAGTACTTC. Translated, it gives CASSPLSYEQYF.

The rearrangement links TRBV28 to TRBJ2-7, with a possible D match to TRBD1 (6 bases). This CDR3 comprises 14 residues. V was trimmed by 7 bases and J by 2 bases, leaving 15 bases between them. Germline V gene lookup returns CDR1 MDHEN and CDR2 SYDVKM. The CDR3, as DNA: TGTGCCAGCAAGGGGGTTGGCAGAACCTACGAGCAGTACTTC. Its translation: CASKGVGRTYEQYF.

The gene calls are TRBV7-2 and TRBJ1-4; 8 bases are a match to TRBD1. From germline, CDR1 is SGHTA and CDR2 FQGNSA. The J segment lost 7 bases and the V segment lost 5 bases, leaving 12 bases of the junction unmatched. The CDR3 runs 16 residues. CDR3 residues: CASSPRQGMKAEKLFF. The CDR3, as DNA: TGTGCCAGCAGCCCCAGACAGGGGATGAAGGCTGAAAAACTGTTTTTT.

This sequence joins TRBV9 and TRBJ2-1; 7 bases are a match to TRBD2. The CDR3 has 14 residues. V gave up 4 bases and J gave up 5 bases; unmatched junction bases: 6. Germline-derived CDR1 and CDR2 are SGDLS and YYNGEE. The CDR3 DNA reads as TGTGCCAGCAGCCAGACTAGCCGAAACAATGAGCAGTTCTTC. Its translation is CASSQTSRNNEQFF.

J is TRBJ2-7 and V is TRBV29-1, with D perhaps matching TRBD1 (5 bases). Germline-derived CDR1 and CDR2 are SQVTM and ANQGSEA. Deletions cut 7 bases from V and 3 bases from J, with 10 bases between. The CDR3 is 11 amino acids. The CDR3 DNA reads as TGCAGCGCCGGACATTTCTACGAGCAGTACTTC. Protein product: CSAGHFYEQYF.

The chain employs TRBV7-8 and TRBJ2-7; the match to TRBD1 covers 9 bases. J gave up 12 bases and V 5 bases, and 11 bases lay outside the gene matches. Germline V gene data show CDR1 as SGHVS and CDR2 as FQNEAQ. This CDR3 is 13 amino acids long. In DNA form, the CDR3 reads TGTGCCAGCAGCCCCCTGACAGGGGGAGCCCTGTACTTC. This sequence encodes CASSPLTGGALYF.

The chain is built from TRBV7-2 and TRBJ1-2; the D gene is possibly TRBD1 (6 bases). The CDR3 runs 16 residues. Trimming cost V 5 bases and J 4 bases, with 20 bases left between them. Germline V gene sequence: CDR1 SGHTA, CDR2 FQGNSA. CDR3 residues: CASSVVSGQKGYGYTF. The CDR3 bases are TGTGCCAGCAGCGTAGTAAGCGGACAGAAAGGCTATGGCTACACCTTC.

The chain is built from TRBV28 and TRBJ1-2; 8 bases map to TRBD1. The V segment lost 8 bases and the J segment 10 bases; nucleotides outside the gene matches: 12. Germline assignment: CDR1 MDHEN and CDR2 SYDVKM. The CDR3 loop spans 13 amino acids. The CDR3 spells CASRTFQGANYTF. For the CDR3, the DNA is TGTGCCAGCCGGACCTTTCAGGGGGCGAACTACACCTTC.

This clone appeared a few times. The chain employs TRBV7-2 and TRBJ1-4; maybe TRBD1 (6 bases). Germline CDR1 and CDR2: SGHTA and FQGNSA. V lost 5 bases and J 5 bases, leaving 15 bases between the germline ends. The CDR3 consists of 15 residues. DNA of the CDR3: TGTGCCAGCAGCACCTCAGGGGCGAAGAATGAAAAACTGTTTTTT. It translates to CASSTSGAKNEKLFF.

V usage is TRBV3-1 (or the pseudogene TRBV3-2) and J usage is TRBJ2-7; 9 bases are a match to TRBD1. The V gene end was trimmed by 1 base and the J gene end by 5 bases; junction bases not matched to a gene: 6. Per germline, CDR1 LGHDT and CDR2 YNNKEL (reference sequence). The CDR3 has 15 amino acids. The CDR3 DNA reads TGTGCCAGCAGCCAAGCCGGGACAGGGCGACACGAGCAGTACTTC. It specifies CASSQAGTGRHEQYF.

The chain uses TRBV2 and TRBJ1-1, with TRBD1 identical over 7 bases. With 7 bases clipped from V and 0 bases from J, the junction kept 5 bases outside the gene matches. The CDR3 sequence is 14 residues long. Germline V lookup: CDR1 SNHLY, CDR2 FYNNEI. This chain's CDR3 is CASIQQGLNTEAFF. CDR3 nucleotides: TGTGCCAGCATTCAACAGGGGCTGAACACTGAAGCTTTCTTT.

The chain uses TRBV5-1 and TRBJ2-5, with a possible D match to TRBD2 (6 bases). Germline V lookup: CDR1 SGHRS, CDR2 YFSETQ. The CDR3 has 15 residues. V was trimmed by 0 bases and J by 0 bases, leaving 9 bases between them. The CDR3 nucleotides are TGCGCCAGCAGCTTGGGTGGGGGGTACCAAGAGACCCAGTACTTC. The encoded protein is CASSLGGGYQETQYF.

The chain links TRBV7-2 to TRBJ1-2; TRBD1 is a possible D gene (5 bases). The CDR3 is made up of 11 amino acids. Trimming removed 4 bases at V and 7 bases at J, with 7 bases between. Germline CDR1 reads SGHTA; CDR2 reads FQGNSA. The CDR3 DNA sequence: TGTGCCAGCAGCTCGACAGCTGGCTACACCTTC. This sequence encodes CASSSTAGYTF.

This clone was seen once. The chain combines TRBV27 with TRBJ2-1; 7 bases are a match to TRBD2. From germline, CDR1 is MNHEY and CDR2 SMNVEV (reference sequence). The ends lost 6 bases at V and 2 bases at J; junction bases unmatched: 7. This CDR3 spans 15 amino acids. The CDR3 loop is CASSFRLATYNEQFF. CDR3 DNA sequence: TGTGCCAGCAGCTTTAGACTAGCCACCTACAATGAGCAGTTCTTC.

The rearrangement links TRBV30 to TRBJ1-3; TRBD1 matches 7 bases. CDR3 length: 16 residues. With 3 bases clipped from V and 0 bases from J, the junction kept 8 bases outside the gene matches. The V gene's germline CDR1 is GTSNPN and CDR2 SVGIG (reference sequence). The CDR3 reads CAWRDSRGYSGNTIYF. The CDR3 DNA follows: TGTGCCTGGAGAGACTCCAGGGGGTACTCTGGAAACACCATATATTTT.

The V and J genes are TRBV3-1 (or the pseudogene TRBV3-2) and TRBJ1-2, with 8 bases lining up with TRBD1. Trimming removed 1 base from V and 11 bases from J; junction bases left unmatched: 6. There are 13 residues in the CDR3. The germline V gene has CDR1 LGHDT and CDR2 YNNKEL (reference sequence). DNA for the CDR3: TGTGCCAGCAGCCAAGGGCAGGGGGCGCGGTACACCTTC. This encodes CASSQGQGARYTF.

This clone was picked up a small number of times. This chain connects TRBV6-2 or TRBV6-3 to TRBJ2-2; D gene uncertain. The CDR3 runs to 12 residues. Trimming removed 6 bases at V and 7 bases at J, with 9 bases between. Germline lookup yields CDR1 MNHEY and CDR2 SVGEGT. The CDR3 reads CASSYPYGELFF. The CDR3 nucleotides read TGTGCCAGCAGCTATCCGTACGGGGAGCTGTTTTTT.

The J gene is TRBJ2-7, the V gene TRBV7-2, with a weak D call TRBD1 (6 bases). CDR3 length: 15 residues. The ends were cut back, 5 bases at V and 7 bases at J, with 21 bases in the middle. CDR1 is SGHTA and CDR2 is FQGNSA in the germline V gene. In DNA form, the CDR3 reads TGTGCCAGCAGCCCCAACAGGGCCACCTACGAAGAGCAGTACTTC. It specifies CASSPNRATYEEQYF.

This clone was seen only once. The rearrangement uses TRBV18 and TRBJ2-1; the D gene is possibly TRBD2 (6 bases). The CDR3 spans 12 residues. In germline, CDR1 is KGHSH, CDR2 LQKENI. V lost 6 bases and J lost 9, with 12 bases in between. This chain's CDR3 is CASSPGGLEQFF. The CDR3 bases are TGTGCCAGCTCCCCCGGAGGGCTTGAGCAGTTCTTC.